The 20 T cell receptor beta chains reported below all come from one sample, sequenced in a study of T cell repertoires in cytomegalovirus infection. TCRdb passed the reads through MiXCR, listing each CDR3 protein once. The sample includes around 100,000 distinct CDR3 sequences, under 55% of them seen just once. The antigens for these receptors are not known. This specimen was CD8+ T cells from cultured PBMCs, taken from culture after CMV antigen stimulation. The origin of the receptors is a human donor in good health (CMV status not recorded). Some clones in this sample may be carry-over from other donors' samples.

This clonotype was seen repeatedly, ten times or more. The chain employs TRBV2 and TRBJ2-5, with unresolved D. The germline gives CDR1 SNHLY, CDR2 FYNNEI. There are 15 residues in the CDR3. Trimming took 3 bases from V and 1 from J, leaving 12 bases between them. The CDR3: CASSEVGTFQETQYF. The DNA for the CDR3 is TGTGCCAGCAGTGAGGTTGGCACCTTCCAAGAGACCCAGTACTTC.

J is TRBJ2-5 and V is TRBV27; TRBD1 or TRBD2 may be the D gene (5 bases each). V was clipped by 6 bases and J by 5 bases, with 19 bases between them. This CDR3 has 15 amino acids. Germline CDR1 reads MNHEY; CDR2 reads SMNVEV (reference sequence). The chain's CDR3 is CASSLRGPSGETQYF. The CDR3 DNA follows: TGTGCCAGCAGCCTGAGGGGCCCCTCTGGGGAGACCCAGTACTTC.

V and J are TRBV6-5 and TRBJ2-3, with TRBD2 matching 13 bases. With V trimmed by 2 bases and J by 3 bases, 2 bases remained unmatched. The germline gives CDR1 MNHEY, CDR2 SVGAGI. This CDR3 comprises 16 residues. CDR3 protein: CASSYRGLAGTDTQYF. CDR3 nucleotide sequence: TGTGCCAGCAGTTACCGGGGACTAGCGGGGACAGATACGCAGTATTTT.

This clonotype showed up many times. The V gene is TRBV7-8, the J gene TRBJ2-3; D not resolved. The CDR3 is made up of 15 amino acids. Germline assignment: CDR1 SGHVS and CDR2 FQNEAQ. Trimming took off 0 bases at V and 3 bases at J, with 10 bases between the two ends. The CDR3 reads CASSLAEVVTDTQYF. In DNA, the CDR3 is TGTGCCAGCAGCTTAGCAGAGGTGGTAACAGATACGCAGTATTTT.

This clonotype was counted between two and nine times. V usage is TRBV7-2 and J usage is TRBJ2-5; 11 nucleotides align to TRBD2. J lost 5 bases, V lost 5 bases, and 7 bases had no gene match. The CDR3 is made up of 15 amino acids. Germline V gene sequence: CDR1 SGHTA, CDR2 FQGNSA. In nucleotides, the CDR3 is TGTGCCAGCAGCCCTAGGGCTAGCGGGGGGGAGACCCAGTACTTC. This encodes CASSPRASGGETQYF.

The chain joins TRBV7-8 to TRBJ2-2, with TRBD1 identical over 7 bases. This CDR3 is built from 15 residues. Trimming cost V 1 base and J 7 bases; bases outside gene matches: 6. Germline CDR1 and CDR2: SGHVS and FQNEAQ. The CDR3 loop is CASSLGIGDSGELFF. CDR3 DNA sequence: TGTGCCAGCAGCTTAGGCATAGGGGACAGCGGGGAGCTGTTTTTT.

The J gene is TRBJ2-7, the V gene TRBV20-1, with 9 positions matching TRBD2. The V gene end was trimmed by 5 bases and the J gene end by 3 bases; junction bases not matched to a gene: 5. CDR1 is DFQATT, CDR2 SNEGSKA, per germline (reference sequence). The CDR3 length is 13 residues. CDR3 amino acids: CSASTSGFYEQYF. CDR3 coding DNA: TGCAGTGCTTCGACTAGCGGATTCTACGAGCAGTACTTC.

This clonotype was found a few times. The chain employs TRBV12-3 or TRBV12-4 and TRBJ1-1, with TRBD1 as a possible D gene (6 bases). V shed 7 bases and J shed 4 bases, with 16 bases lying between them. The CDR3 has 14 amino acids. CDR3 residues: CASNLGGEGTEAFF. The CDR3 DNA is TGTGCCAGCAACCTAGGGGGAGAAGGCACTGAAGCTTTCTTT.

This clonotype was picked up many times. This chain joins TRBV19 and TRBJ2-3; D is possibly TRBD2 (6 bases). Trimming removed 6 bases from V and 4 bases from J, with 14 bases in between. From germline, CDR1 is LNHDA and CDR2 SQIVND (reference sequence). The CDR3 sequence is 14 residues long. CDR3 protein: CASSPGVGADTQYF. In DNA form, the CDR3 reads TGTGCCAGTAGCCCGGGGGTGGGGGCAGATACGCAGTATTTT. Complete variable domain (other parts from reference TRBV19 and TRBJ2-3): DGGITQSPKYLFRKEGQNVTLSCEQNLNHDAMYWYRQDPGQGLRLIYYSQIVNDFQKGDIAEGYSVSREKKESFPLTVTSAQKNPTAFYLCASSPGVGADTQYFGPGTRLTVL.

This clonotype has a count of ten or more. The chain recombines TRBV20-1 with TRBJ2-7; possibly TRBD1 for D (6 bases). CDR1 and CDR2 (germline): DFQATT, SNEGSKA (reference sequence). There are 15 residues in the CDR3. V was shortened by 0 bases and J by 2 bases, with 14 bases between the two germline ends. The CDR3 here is CSARESDRIPYEQYF. Here the CDR3 DNA reads TGCAGTGCTAGAGAATCCGACAGGATTCCCTACGAGCAGTACTTC.

This rearrangement joins TRBV7-8 to TRBJ2-6; possible D gene TRBD1, 5 bases. The germline gives CDR1 SGHVS, CDR2 FQNEAQ. The CDR3 has 19 amino acids. The V gene lost 1 base and the J gene lost 4 bases, with 20 bases spanning the gap. In nucleotides, the CDR3 is TGTGCCAGCAGCTTAGGATCGGTCAGGGAAATCGAAGGGGCCAACGTCCTGACTTTC. It yields the protein CASSLGSVREIEGANVLTF.

The chain employs TRBV19 and TRBJ2-2; D call uncertain. Germline CDR1 and CDR2: LNHDA and SQIVND (reference sequence). Trimming pared 5 bases from V and 4 bases from J, leaving 11 bases between. The length of the CDR3 is 14 residues. CDR3 DNA sequence: TGTGCCAGTAGTCTCGCCCCCAGCACCGGGGAGCTGTTTTTT. Its translation: CASSLAPSTGELFF.

This sequence joins TRBV7-2 and TRBJ1-1; D may be TRBD1 (6 bases). V gave up 1 base and J gave up 0 bases, with 21 bases separating them. The CDR3 is 19 residues long. Germline V gives CDR1 SGHTA, CDR2 FQGNSA. The CDR3 reads CASSLGDKRPQAMNTEAFF. In DNA form, the CDR3 reads TGTGCCAGCAGCTTAGGGGACAAGCGACCCCAAGCGATGAACACTGAAGCTTTCTTT.

J is TRBJ2-5 and V is TRBV29-1, with unresolved D. The germline CDR1 and CDR2 sequences are SQVTM and ANQGSEA. The CDR3 has 12 residues. V dropped 0 bases and J dropped 2 bases, with 4 bases sitting between them. The CDR3 bases are TGCAGCGTTGAAGACAGTCAAGAGACCCAGTACTTC. The encoded protein is CSVEDSQETQYF.

The count of this clonotype is one. V is TRBV27 and J is TRBJ2-1, with 7 bases identical to TRBD1. Trimming took 4 bases from V and 3 from J; bases not matched to a gene: 6. This CDR3 contains 15 residues. Germline V gives CDR1 MNHEY, CDR2 SMNVEV (reference sequence). CDR3 sequence reads: CASSSTGSGYNEQFF. The DNA for the CDR3 is TGTGCCAGCAGTTCGACAGGGTCGGGCTACAATGAGCAGTTCTTC.

This clonotype occurred a few times. J is TRBJ1-1 and V is TRBV7-9; no reliable D call. Germline CDR1 is SEHNR and CDR2 is FQNEAQ (reference sequence). This CDR3 is built from 13 residues. The V and J ends lost 3 bases and 8 bases respectively, with 13 bases between them. CDR3 sequence: CASSFTIGSEAFF. The DNA of the CDR3 is TGTGCCAGCAGCTTTACCATCGGGTCGGAAGCTTTCTTT.

V usage is TRBV27 and J usage is TRBJ2-2, with a possible D match to TRBD2 (6 bases). The CDR3 contains 17 residues. Per the germline V gene, CDR1 is MNHEY and CDR2 is SMNVEV (reference sequence). V shed 1 base and J shed 3 bases, with 15 bases lying between them. The CDR3 DNA reads TGTGCCAGCAGTTTATTGGGGGGTCTTCTGGACACCGGGGAGCTGTTTTTT. Translated, it gives CASSLLGGLLDTGELFF.

This clonotype showed up many times. The rearrangement uses TRBV12-3 or TRBV12-4 and TRBJ2-2; 9 bases fit TRBD1. V shed 5 bases and J 3 bases; nucleotides not matched to a gene: 13. The CDR3 has 18 amino acids. The CDR3 reads CASSPRPRQGVYTGELFF. DNA for the CDR3: TGTGCCAGCAGTCCTCGCCCTAGACAGGGGGTCTACACCGGGGAGCTGTTTTTT.

The chain couples TRBV6-6 to TRBJ1-2; TRBD1 might be the D (5 bases). The CDR3 consists of 14 residues. Between the trimmed V and J ends, which lost 7 bases and 4 bases, there was a span of 16 bases. In germline, CDR1 is MNHNY, CDR2 SVGAGI (reference sequence). CDR3 loop: CASTPMGGSYGYTF. DNA of the CDR3: TGTGCCAGCACCCCAATGGGGGGGAGCTATGGCTACACCTTC.

The chain couples TRBV12-3 or TRBV12-4 to TRBJ1-1; D might be TRBD1 (6 bases). V lost 5 bases to trimming and J lost 2 bases, with 15 bases between them. This CDR3 is built from 15 residues. CDR3 in DNA: TGTGCCAGCAGTCCAACAGGGACACCAAACACTGAAGCTTTCTTT. This codes for CASSPTGTPNTEAFF.